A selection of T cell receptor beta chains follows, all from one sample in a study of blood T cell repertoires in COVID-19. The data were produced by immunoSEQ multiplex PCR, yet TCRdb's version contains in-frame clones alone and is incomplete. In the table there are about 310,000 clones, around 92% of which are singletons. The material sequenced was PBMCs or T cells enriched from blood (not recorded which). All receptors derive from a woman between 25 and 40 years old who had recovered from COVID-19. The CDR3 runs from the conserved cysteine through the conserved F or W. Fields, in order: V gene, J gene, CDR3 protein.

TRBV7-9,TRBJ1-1,CASSTPSAGDKNTEAFF
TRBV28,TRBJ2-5,CASTPGARTQYF
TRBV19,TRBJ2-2,CASSPGTSTGELFF
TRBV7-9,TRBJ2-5,CASSLGGLRETQYF
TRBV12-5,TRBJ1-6,CASGLNPITLNSPLHF
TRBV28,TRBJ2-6,CASSFPPGQGHTGANVLTF
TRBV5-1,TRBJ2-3,CASSSGGSTDTQYF
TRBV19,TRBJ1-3,CATSDRPGSGNTIYF
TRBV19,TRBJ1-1,CASSISTNTEAFF
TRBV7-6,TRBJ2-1,CASSPGLAGGISYNEQFF
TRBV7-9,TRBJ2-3,CASSFQITDTQYF
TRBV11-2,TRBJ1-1,CASSGVGQGMLKTEAFF
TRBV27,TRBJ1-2,CASRAQTGANYGYTF
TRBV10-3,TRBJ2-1,CAISDFVSPINEQFF
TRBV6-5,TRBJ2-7,CASSYSTSGRAREQYF
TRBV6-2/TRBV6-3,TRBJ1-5,CASSGAVSNQPQHF
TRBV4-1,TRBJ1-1,CASSQGQPLAEAFF
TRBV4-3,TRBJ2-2,CASSLGLAVNTGELFF
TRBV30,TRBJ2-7,CARNTIDRGIRVQYF
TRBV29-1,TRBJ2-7,CSVEQGGHSYEQYF
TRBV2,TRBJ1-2,CASGTGPLNYGYTF
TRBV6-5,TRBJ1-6,CASSSPNYSPLHF
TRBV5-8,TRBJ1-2,CASSFWSGQLYSGYTF
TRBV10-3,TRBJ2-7,CAISDNRGEQYF
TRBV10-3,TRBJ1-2,CAISEDWRYGYTF
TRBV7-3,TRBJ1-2,CASSPDSNYGYTF
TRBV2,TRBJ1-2,CASSSPDSNYGYTF
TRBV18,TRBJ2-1,CASSQSDSTSGDEQFF
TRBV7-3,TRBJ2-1,CASGRGTSGRSPYNEQFF
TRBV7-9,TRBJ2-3,CASSLAERHTQYF
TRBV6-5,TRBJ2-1,CASSLLAFNYNEQFF
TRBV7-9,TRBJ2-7,CASTRGEEQYF
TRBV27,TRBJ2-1,CASRRGVNEQFF
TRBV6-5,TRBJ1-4,CASSYERSNEKLFF
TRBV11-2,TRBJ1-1,CASSIPPYRGHLNTEAFF
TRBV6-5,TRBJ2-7,CASKEPRDRGGEQYF
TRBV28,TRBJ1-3,CASSIPRDSSGNTIYF
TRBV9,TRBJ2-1,CASSAARLAGVSDEQFF
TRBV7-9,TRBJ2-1,CASSLVAAGYNEQFF
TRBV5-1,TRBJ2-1,CASSKDLAGGGDEQFF
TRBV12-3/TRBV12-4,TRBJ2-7,CASSLMTADKQYF
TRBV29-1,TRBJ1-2,CSVEGLNSYGYTF
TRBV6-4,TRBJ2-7,CASSDERGRPFGNEQYF
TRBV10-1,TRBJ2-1,CASSFEAGGFNEQFF